This T cell receptor (beta chain) was sequenced during a study of identical twins (dated by TCRdb to the mid-2010s). For the wider study: The study deep-sequenced TCR alpha and beta repertoires from monozygotic twins, unrelated adults of various ages and cord blood to test whether fetal clonotypes persist. Replicate twin experiments were performed at different times using different library preparation protocols to rule out contamination.

Every donor was a healthy Caucasian. The twin cohort comprised three pairs of female monozygotic twins, all aged roughly 18 to 30 years. CD4+ and CD8+ T cell populations were isolated with positive isolation kits from Invitrogen. Library preparation employed 5' RACE. The sample was run on an Illumina HiSeq 2000. A universal primer binding site was added through template switching, and the final cDNA carried a unique molecular identifier so that TCR cDNA molecules could be counted accurately. First-strand cDNA for TCR alpha and beta chains was synthesized from specific primers in the conserved constant-segment region. To control for contamination, every cDNA library was double barcoded, receiving both a SMART-Mk sample barcode and Illumina barcodes. Two successive PCR steps introduced TruSeq adapter sequences along with Illumina sample barcodes. The TCR alpha and beta cDNA libraries were sequenced on the Illumina HiSeq platform using custom primers. The study's processing was this. Unique molecular identifiers were extracted from raw reads with MiGEC, and CDR3 positions were determined with MiXCR. For each individual, recombination models were inferred using an EM algorithm with the repgenHMM and IGoR tools. Shared clonotypes were analyzed with the tcR package in R, and sharing was normalized by the product of cloneset sizes. To study raw recombination free of thymic and clonal selection effects, out-of-frame nonproductive sequences were analyzed. In-frame beta chains were kept once TCRdb had trimmed the public reads at Q25 with fastp and called clones with MiXCR. Rows merge per CDR3 protein into single entries with the most common DNA and genes. The V and J calls were not made by the authors but by TCRdb's processing. Recorded for this sample are about 330,000 distinct CDR3 sequences; 9% to 15% of them occurred a single time. Just over 7% of the sample goes to the ten largest clones.

The CDR3 spans 16 residues, from the cysteine through the phenylalanine. Only the CDR3 DNA stays, 48 bases, in frame from base 1. V loses 7 bases, J loses 2 bases, and the germline ends lie 18 bases apart. Note on this clonotype: What antigen it recognizes has not been identified. Base qualities were left out, and no much larger clone turns up one base away.

Here is what the overall study found, with its caveats: Because the same donors could not be followed over many years, conclusions were based on cross-sectional statistical analysis. The excess sharing between twins in beta out-of-frame sequences was weaker because fewer shared sequences reduced the signal-to-noise ratio. Compared with coincidental sharing between unrelated individuals, an excess of low generation-probability sequences was observed among out-of-frame TCR alpha sequences shared between twins. In monozygotic twins, recombination models systematically underestimated out-of-frame TCR alpha sharing, but the models matched the sharing seen between unrelated individuals. Abundant cord blood beta clonotypes had fewer insertions, young adult naive repertoires showed a similar but weaker trend, and memory repertoires showed no such trend. Invariant T cells such as MAIT and iNKT could partly confound zero-insertion analyses, although diverse VJ usage argued against such confounding for most clonotypes.

These sequences were also reported in another study, on yellow fever vaccine responses in identical twins. From that second study: According to the authors, the vaccine-induced T cell response in identical twins seemed to be partly convergent and partly specific to each individual. The study precisely tracked vaccine-responding T cell clones in identical twins.

What was sequenced was CD8+ T cells sorted from blood. This chain joins TRBV12-3 or TRBV12-4 to TRBJ2-1; a tentative D match to TRBD2 spans 6 bases. The TCR comes from a woman between 18 and 29 years old in good health. The CDR3 region has the sequence CASTPEGTPAYNEQFF. The sequence in DNA is TGTGCCAGCACCCCCGAGGGGACTCCTGCCTACAATGAGCAGTTCTTC.